The source of this T cell receptor (beta chain) is a study of CD8 T cells in Susac syndrome. Study findings and constraints: The study recognized that its TCR sequencing and HLA analysis covered a relatively small number of individuals.

The V gene lost 1 base and the J gene lost 5 bases, with 2 bases spanning the gap. CDR3 length: 12 amino acids. Reverse transcription used roughly 0.5 to 1 ug RNA and random hexamers. TCRdb recomputed calls from the immunoSEQ multiplex PCR reads with MiXCR, one row per CDR3 protein. The repertoire holds some 100,000 distinct CDR3 sequences, over 90% seen once, with about 0.15% in the top ten. Of note for this clonotype: What it recognizes is unknown.

This TCR derives from a human donor in good health. The V and J genes are TRBV12-3 or TRBV12-4 and TRBJ2-2; D gene ambiguous. Sample: CD4+ T cells from PBMCs. This chain's CDR3 is CASSLETGELFF. The CDR3 DNA reads as TGTGCCAGCAGTTTAGAAACCGGGGAGCTGTTTTTT.